This TCR beta chain was retrieved from a study of cytomegalovirus exposure and HLA in healthy donors. A word on this clone: Its specificity is not known.

PCR involved 60 Vbeta and 13 Jbeta primers. Original handling: A follow-up analysis tallied around 76 million unique TCR beta chains, about 10 million shared. Profiling relied on immunoSEQ multiplex PCR, and the TCRdb table lists in-frame clones only, not all of them. V, J and clone size were drawn from that table, and D and trimming were deduced from the DNA. The sample has around 150,000 clones; 76% are singletons. Study outcomes and limitations: Later, an analysis found that common viral pathogens appeared to be linked with several of the most significant clusters. Researchers reportedly found TCR beta sequences accurately predicted most subjects' HLA-A and HLA-B alleles. Three chains linked to CMV were shown in vitro to be specific for CMV antigens.

The germline gives CDR1 SGHDT, CDR2 YYEEEE. V was pared by 4 bases and J by 3 bases, with 4 bases of the junction left unmatched. The length of the CDR3 is 15 residues. The origin of this receptor is a man in his fifties or sixties in good health and CMV-seronegative. The chain links TRBV5-6 to TRBJ2-5, with TRBD2 matching over 12 bases. Sequenced material: PBMCs. CDR3 loop: CASSRRTSGEETQYF. CDR3 in DNA: TGTGCCAGCAGCAGACGGACTAGCGGGGAAGAGACCCAGTACTTC.